The entry that follows covers one TCR beta chain sequence. Its antigen is currently unknown. The CDR3 extends over 13 amino acids. Germline values: CDR1 LGHNT, CDR2 FRNRAP. V gave up 3 bases and J gave up 9 bases, with 15 bases separating them. Unsorted libraries were derived from 2 million PBMCs stored at -80 C. The record originates from a study of neurological immune-mediated disorders. Synthesis of cDNA was carried out by template-switch 5'RACE. The reaction used 10-nucleotide random UMIs. TCRdb processed the 5' RACE reads anew with MiXCR; each CDR3 protein has one entry. The data show under 20,000 distinct CDR3 sequences, with roughly 15% seen just once and roughly an eighth held by the top ten. Study-level points and caveats: The most TCR clonal expansion was seen in HTLV-1-associated myelopathy, whereas the least was seen in multiple sclerosis, below the level in healthy controls.

This TCR derives from a man between 60 and 70 years old with HTLV-1-associated myelopathy (HAM/TSP). The V gene is TRBV12-5, the J gene TRBJ2-7; either TRBD1 or TRBD2 may fit D (5 bases each). The sequenced sample consisted of PBMCs. CDR3 sequence reads: CASGFGDDRVQYF. The DNA for the CDR3 is TGTGCTAGTGGTTTTGGGGACGACCGCGTGCAGTACTTC.